The present T cell receptor (beta chain) was sequenced within a study of blood T cell repertoires in COVID-19. CDR3 length: 13 residues. The germline gives CDR1 MNHEY, CDR2 SMNVEV (reference sequence). With 6 bases removed from V and 1 base from J, the gap between germline ends came to 9 bases. The assay was immunoSEQ multiplex PCR, and TCRdb's table has in-frame clones only and misses some. Found here are approximately 93,000 clones, approximately 88% of them singletons; the top ten hold approximately 0.45%. The sample was peripheral blood. This TCR was sampled from a man between 60 and 70 years old with acute or convalescent COVID-19. The chain uses TRBV27 and TRBJ2-5; D is undetermined. In DNA form, the CDR3 reads TGTGCCAGCAGCCGGGTATCCCAAGAGACCCAGTACTTC. This translates into CASSRVSQETQYF.